Below are 25 T cell receptor beta chains sequenced from a single sample in a study of post-analysis software for immune sequencing data. Overall study results and limits: Included in a set of about five TRBV segments more frequent in patients than controls were TRBV5-6, TRBV5-1 and TRBV20-1.

Their antigens remain unidentified. Sequencing libraries made from TCR beta cDNA carried unique molecular identifiers. TCRdb recomputed calls from the PCR reads with MiXCR, one row per CDR3 protein. The sample holds some 370,000 distinct CDR3 sequences; less than 40% are singletons and the top ten take roughly 13%. The sample consisted of blood. All receptors derive from a girl between 5 and 17 years old with multiple sclerosis.

The table lists this clonotype with a few counts. This sequence joins TRBV6-5 and TRBJ2-3; D may be TRBD2 (6 bases). CDR1 is MNHEY, CDR2 SVGAGI, per germline. CDR3 length: 16 residues. V dropped 2 bases and J dropped 3 bases, with 15 bases sitting between them. This chain's CDR3 is CASSYAGPASTDTQYF. Here the CDR3 DNA reads TGTGCCAGCAGTTACGCGGGGCCAGCCTCAACAGATACGCAGTATTTT.

As for this clonotype: One end of the junction fails to match germline, which may point to a read error. The rearrangement joins TRBV7-7 to TRBJ2-7; D may be TRBD1 or TRBD2 (5 bases each). The J call may be wrong; the DNA end is better matched by TRBJ2-5. The CDR3 length is 16 residues. From germline, CDR1 is SSHAT and CDR2 FNYEAQ (reference sequence). The CDR3 loop is CASSSGTNYATETQYF. The CDR3 DNA is TGTGCTAGCAGCTCTGGGACCAACTACGCAACGGAGACCCAGTACTTC.

The genes are TRBV7-9 and TRBJ1-5; D is unclear. With 3 bases removed from V and 0 bases from J, the gap between germline ends came to 6 bases. Germline CDR1 is SEHNR and CDR2 is FQNEAQ (reference sequence). This CDR3 is built from 14 residues. The CDR3 spells CASSFTNSNQPQHF. The DNA for the CDR3 is TGTGCCAGCAGCTTCACAAATAGCAATCAGCCCCAGCATTTT.

In this sample, this clonotype turned up many times. CDR3 residues: CAWSVGGIQYF. The DNA for the CDR3 is TGTGCCTGGAGTGTAGGGGGCATTCAGTACTTC. V usage is TRBV30 and J usage is TRBJ2-4; perhaps TRBD1 as D (6 bases). The germline CDR1 and CDR2 sequences are GTSNPN and SVGIG (reference sequence). This CDR3 is built from 11 residues. V was trimmed by 0 bases and J by 9 bases, leaving 6 bases between them.

This clonotype was counted at least ten times. The gene calls are TRBV21-1 and TRBJ2-7; the table assigns TRBD2, which was not confirmed against the DNA. TRBV21-1 is marked as a pseudogene. This CDR3 region has 14 residues. The CDR3 sequence: CASIPPGPSYEQYF. DNA of the CDR3: TGTGCCAGCATCCCACCGGGCCCTTCCTACGAGCAGTACTTC.

This clonotype was seen a few times. The genes are TRBV5-1 and TRBJ1-1; D remains ambiguous. CDR1 and CDR2 from the germline V gene are SGHRS and YFSETQ. Trimming left V 4 bases short and J 0 bases short, with 10 bases between. The CDR3 runs to 14 residues. CDR3 in DNA: TGCGCCAGCAGCGAACACCTCATGAACACTGAAGCTTTCTTT. Amino acid sequence: CASSEHLMNTEAFF.

The J gene is TRBJ2-7, the V gene TRBV7-9; D possibly uses TRBD1 or TRBD2 (6 bases each). V was shortened by 3 bases and J by 3 bases, with 18 bases between the two germline ends. The CDR3 spans 16 residues. Germline CDR1 is SEHNR and CDR2 is FQNEAQ (reference sequence). As DNA, the CDR3 is TGTGCCAGCAGCTTGCATTTGGGGGGCAGGATCTACGAGCAGTACTTC. Amino acid sequence: CASSLHLGGRIYEQYF.

The chain joins TRBV5-5 to TRBJ2-3; TRBD1 aligns across 10 bases. Germline-derived CDR1 and CDR2 are SGHKS and YYEKEE (reference sequence). V shed 5 bases and J 2 bases; nucleotides not matched to a gene: 14. This CDR3 comprises 18 residues. The CDR3 DNA follows: TGTGCCAGCAGTTTAAGGGTATGGGGACAGGGGACCACAGATACGCAGTATTTT. Amino acids: CASSLRVWGQGTTDTQYF. The full variable domain, with the rest looked up from reference TRBV5-5 and TRBJ2-3, is DAGVTQSPTHLIKTRGQQVTLRCSPISGHKSVSWYQQVLGQGPQFIFQYYEKEERGRGNFPDRFSARQFPNYSSELNVNALLLGDSALYLCASSLRVWGQGTTDTQYFGPGTRLTVL.

The chain joins TRBV12-3 or TRBV12-4 to TRBJ1-4; 7 bases fit TRBD1. With V trimmed by 5 bases and J by 7 bases, 10 bases remained unmatched. The length of the CDR3 is 15 residues. The CDR3 DNA reads as TGTGCCAGCAGTCCCCTAACAGGGGATGGTGAAAAACTGTTTTTT. It is translated as CASSPLTGDGEKLFF.

The sample holds many counts of this clonotype. V usage is TRBV5-1 and J usage is TRBJ2-7, with D maybe TRBD1 (6 bases). V was trimmed by 3 bases and J by 5 bases, leaving 12 bases between them. Germline-derived CDR1 and CDR2 are SGHRS and YFSETQ. This CDR3 comprises 13 residues. The CDR3 is CASSYTGFDEQYF. The CDR3 DNA is TGCGCCAGCAGCTACACAGGGTTCGACGAGCAGTACTTC.

CDR3 amino acids: CSAREGGFNQPQHF. The CDR3, as DNA: TGCAGTGCTAGAGAAGGCGGCTTCAATCAGCCCCAGCATTTT. The chain employs TRBV20-1 and TRBJ1-5; D not resolved. Per germline, CDR1 DFQATT and CDR2 SNEGSKA (reference sequence). V lost 0 bases to trimming and J lost 3 bases, with 9 bases between them. This CDR3 comprises 14 residues.

This clonotype came up a few times. The junction and the germline gene differ at one end; a read error may be behind it. The chain is built from TRBV11-2 and TRBJ2-3; a weak D match, TRBD1 (6 bases). Germline CDR1 SGHAT, CDR2 FQNNGV. The CDR3 has 16 amino acids. The DNA of the CDR3 is TGTGCCGGCAGCTTAACCCCCAGGGGATACACAGATACGCAGTATTTT. Encoded protein: CAGSLTPRGYTDTQYF.

V and J are TRBV11-2 and TRBJ1-1; TRBD1 agrees at 12 bases. V was clipped by 5 bases and J by 2 bases; unmatched bases: 3. The CDR3 has 15 amino acids. CDR1 SGHAT and CDR2 FQNNGV come from the germline V gene. CDR3 DNA: TGTGCCAGCAGCCGGGACAGGGGGCGAAACACTGAAGCTTTCTTT. It is translated as CASSRDRGRNTEAFF.

The chain links TRBV7-9 to TRBJ1-5; D is undetermined. The germline V and J ends were trimmed by 2 bases and 1 base, with 9 bases remaining between them. This CDR3 spans 15 amino acids. Germline V gene sequence: CDR1 SEHNR, CDR2 FQNEAQ (reference sequence). CDR3 nucleotide sequence: TGTGCCAGCAGCTTATACACCGACAGCAATCAGCCCCAGCATTTT. This encodes CASSLYTDSNQPQHF. The full variable domain, its missing parts supplied by reference TRBV7-9 and TRBJ1-5, is DTGVSQNPRHKITKRGQNVTFRCDPISEHNRLYWYRQTLGQGPEFLTYFQNEAQLEKSRLLSDRFSAERPKGSFSTLEIQRTEQGDSAMYLCASSLYTDSNQPQHFGDGTRLSIL.

The chain is built from TRBV12-3 or TRBV12-4 and TRBJ2-5; 13 nucleotides agree with TRBD2. The CDR3 covers 15 residues. V trimming: 5 bases; J trimming: 11 bases; junction bases outside the gene matches: 11. CDR3 nucleotide sequence: TGTGCCAGCAGTAGAAACGAGGGGACTAGCGGGATGCAGTACTTC. Translated, it gives CASSRNEGTSGMQYF.

This chain joins TRBV20-1 and TRBJ1-5; D perhaps matches TRBD1 (5 bases). Trimming removed 3 bases from V and 5 bases from J, with 11 bases in between. The CDR3 is made up of 13 amino acids. Per the germline V gene, CDR1 is DFQATT and CDR2 is SNEGSKA (reference sequence). As DNA, the CDR3 is TGCAGTGCTAGGGGCCAGGGCGATCAGCCCCAGCATTTT. This codes for CSARGQGDQPQHF.

Regarding this clonotype: The junction differs from germline at one of its ends, possibly a read error. The chain links TRBV7-2 to TRBJ2-2; D unresolved. Germline V gene sequence: CDR1 SGHTA, CDR2 FQGNSA. The CDR3 is 15 amino acids. The CDR3 here is CASSLVIAGAGELFF. The CDR3 DNA follows: TGTGCCAGCAGTTTAGTAATAGCTGGGGCCGGGGAGCTGTTTTTT.

This clonotype appeared many times. CDR3 sequence (DNA): TGTGCCAGCAGCGAATCCGGTCTCCAGTACTTC. This codes for CASSESGLQYF. The chain links TRBV11-2 to TRBJ2-7; D uncertain. V lost 5 bases and J lost 10, with 12 bases in between. Looked up from germline, CDR1 is SGHAT and CDR2 is FQNNGV. The CDR3 has 11 amino acids.

This clonotype appeared a few times. CDR3 protein: CSVEESLYGYTF. The CDR3 DNA reads TGCAGCGTTGAAGAGAGTCTCTATGGCTACACCTTC. The chain has TRBV29-1 and TRBJ1-2; the D is unclear. V lost 0 bases to trimming and J lost 4 bases, with 6 bases between them. This CDR3 region has 12 residues. The germline CDR1 and CDR2 sequences are SQVTM and ANQGSEA.

The table lists this clonotype with a few counts. The chain employs TRBV27 and TRBJ2-3; D is ambiguous. The ends were cut back, 0 bases at V and 4 bases at J, with 14 bases in the middle. The germline gives CDR1 MNHEY, CDR2 SMNVEV (reference sequence). The CDR3 is 16 amino acids. The DNA for the CDR3 is TGTGCCAGCAGTTTATCGAACGGGTCCCCATCAGATACGCAGTATTTT. Protein product: CASSLSNGSPSDTQYF.

The chain joins TRBV7-9 to TRBJ2-7; D might be TRBD1 (5 bases). The germline V and J ends were trimmed by 4 bases and 3 bases, with 19 bases remaining between them. CDR1 and CDR2 (germline): SEHNR, FQNEAQ (reference sequence). The CDR3 loop spans 16 amino acids. CDR3 loop: CASSWPTEEGDYEQYF. CDR3 in DNA: TGTGCCAGCAGCTGGCCAACAGAGGAAGGGGACTACGAGCAGTACTTC.

This clonotype was found a few times. This chain connects TRBV7-9 to TRBJ2-3; D is unresolved. Trimming shortened V by 6 bases and J by 3 bases, and 10 bases separated the two germline ends. The CDR3 covers 13 residues. Looked up from germline, CDR1 is SEHNR and CDR2 is FQNEAQ (reference sequence). The chain's CDR3 is CASRPPLTDTQYF. The CDR3 nucleotides are TGTGCCAGCAGGCCCCCCTTGACAGATACGCAGTATTTT.

The chain is built from TRBV3-1 and TRBJ1-2, with 7 bases identical to TRBD1. The CDR3 has 15 amino acids. V was clipped by 1 base and J by 5 bases; unmatched bases: 7. The germline gives CDR1 LGHDT, CDR2 YNNKEL (reference sequence). The CDR3 DNA sequence: TGTGCCAGCAGCCAAGTCACCGGGACAGTTTATGGCTACACCTTC. Its protein product is CASSQVTGTVYGYTF.

The gene calls are TRBV4-3 and TRBJ2-3; D is possibly TRBD1 or TRBD2 (5 bases each). The V gene lost 3 bases and the J gene lost 4 bases, with 11 bases spanning the gap. Germline assignment: CDR1 LGHNA and CDR2 YSLEER. This CDR3 is 14 amino acids long. In DNA form, the CDR3 reads TGCGCCAGCAGCCAGAGAGGGACGGCAGATACGCAGTATTTT. Translated: CASSQRGTADTQYF.

The J gene is TRBJ1-1, the V gene TRBV6-1, with TRBD1 matching 9 bases. Germline V CDR1 and CDR2: MNHNS, SASEGT. V shed 6 bases, J shed 4 bases, and the junction held 9 bases outside the gene matches. This CDR3 is built from 15 residues. Here the CDR3 reads CASSLTGGIGTEAFF. CDR3 sequence (DNA): TGTGCCAGCAGCCTGACAGGGGGAATAGGCACTGAAGCTTTCTTT.